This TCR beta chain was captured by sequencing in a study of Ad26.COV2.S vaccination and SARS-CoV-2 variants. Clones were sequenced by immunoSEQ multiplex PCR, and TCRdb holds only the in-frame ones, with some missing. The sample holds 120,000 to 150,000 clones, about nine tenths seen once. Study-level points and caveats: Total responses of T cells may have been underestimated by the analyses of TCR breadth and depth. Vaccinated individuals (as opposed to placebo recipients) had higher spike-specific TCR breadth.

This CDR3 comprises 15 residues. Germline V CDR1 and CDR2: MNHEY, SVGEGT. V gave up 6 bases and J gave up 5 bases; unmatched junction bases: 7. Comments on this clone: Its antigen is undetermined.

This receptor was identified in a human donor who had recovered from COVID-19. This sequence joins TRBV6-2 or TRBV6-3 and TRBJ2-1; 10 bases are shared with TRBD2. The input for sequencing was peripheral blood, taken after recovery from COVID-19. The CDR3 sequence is CASSASGGRNNEQFF. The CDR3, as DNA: TGTGCCAGCAGCGCTAGCGGGGGCCGAAACAATGAGCAGTTCTTC.